The 29 T cell receptor beta chains listed next were all sequenced from one sample in a study of PD-L1 blockade in urothelial cancer. The time point denotes: pretreatment peripheral blood. The repertoire was sequenced with immunoSEQ multiplex PCR; TCRdb's copy has only in-frame clones and lacks some. Of 40,000 or so clones detected, approximately 90% appear once; the ten largest clones hold roughly 10%. The material was PBMCs, obtained around atezolizumab (anti-PD-L1) treatment. These receptors all come from an older woman with urothelial cancer.

V usage is TRBV6-1 and J usage is TRBJ2-7, with D unclear. Germline V lookup: CDR1 MNHNS, CDR2 SASEGT. The V end was cut by 6 bases, the J end by 2 bases, with 11 bases between. The length of the CDR3 is 13 residues. The CDR3 here is CASRPTMPYEQYF. The CDR3 DNA is TGTGCCAGCAGGCCGACAATGCCCTACGAGCAGTACTTC.

This clone is judged hyperexpanded. The genes are TRBV6-1 and TRBJ2-7; 7 bases match TRBD2. Losses at the gene ends were 1 base for V and 3 bases for J; bases not matched to a gene: 6. The germline CDR1 and CDR2 sequences are MNHNS and SASEGT. CDR3 length: 15 residues. CDR3 loop: CASSEVGRAVYEQYF. In nucleotides, the CDR3 is TGTGCCAGCAGTGAAGTGGGGAGGGCCGTCTACGAGCAGTACTTC.

The chain combines TRBV9 with TRBJ2-7; 8 bases are a match to TRBD1. The CDR3 consists of 12 residues. V was clipped by 3 bases and J by 7 bases; unmatched bases: 3. Germline loops: CDR1 SGDLS, CDR2 YYNGEE. CDR3 coding DNA: TGTGCCAGCAGCGCGACAGGGGCTGAGCAGTACTTC. Its translation: CASSATGAEQYF.

This clone was found once. V usage is TRBV10-3 and J usage is TRBJ2-7; 10 bases line up with TRBD2. V gave up 6 bases and J gave up 5 bases; unmatched junction bases: 7. The CDR3 covers 14 residues. Germline V gene data show CDR1 as ENHRY and CDR2 as SYGVKD. The chain's CDR3 is CAIRASGRKDEQYF. CDR3 bases: TGTGCCATCAGGGCTAGCGGGAGAAAGGACGAGCAGTACTTC.

This chain links TRBV2 with TRBJ2-2; 9 bases agree with TRBD2. CDR1 is SNHLY and CDR2 is FYNNEI in the germline V gene. CDR3 length equals 16 residues. V lost 6 bases, J lost 4 bases, and 9 bases stayed unmatched. As DNA, the CDR3 is TGTGCCAGCAGCCCCCGGCTAGCGGGATTCACCGGGGAGCTGTTTTTT. Translating gives CASSPRLAGFTGELFF.

The chain couples TRBV5-6 to TRBJ1-4, with TRBD1 matching over 7 bases. Germline trimming cut 8 bases from V and 5 bases from J; bases unmatched to any gene: 12. Germline V gene data show CDR1 as SGHDT and CDR2 as YYEEEE. This CDR3 has 15 residues. The CDR3 DNA reads as TGTGCCAGTAGAAACCGGGACAGTGTAAATGAAAAACTGTTTTTT. Encoded protein: CASRNRDSVNEKLFF.

V and J are TRBV4-2 and TRBJ2-7; D possibly corresponds to TRBD1 (6 bases). The germline gives CDR1 LGHNA, CDR2 YNFKEQ. V lost 1 base to trimming and J lost 4 bases, with 11 bases between them. The CDR3 extends over 14 amino acids. In nucleotides, the CDR3 is TGTGCCAGCAGCCAAGCCAGGGGATCATACGAGCAGTACTTC. As protein: CASSQARGSYEQYF.

The chain links TRBV10-3 to TRBJ2-5; 9 bases agree with TRBD2. Losses at the gene ends were 6 bases for V and 5 bases for J; bases not matched to a gene: 7. Germline V gene sequence: CDR1 ENHRY, CDR2 SYGVKD. CDR3 length equals 14 residues. The CDR3 DNA reads TGTGCCATCAGCACTTTAGCGGGAGATGAGACCCAGTACTTC. Its protein is CAISTLAGDETQYF.

The CDR3 DNA sequence: TGTGCCAGCAGTGAAATGAGTCTTTCTAACTATGGCTACACCTTC. Translation: CASSEMSLSNYGYTF. The V gene is TRBV6-1, the J gene TRBJ1-2, with no clear D. The ends were cut back, 2 bases at V and 0 bases at J, with 10 bases in the middle. The CDR3 is 15 residues long. Germline CDR1 is MNHNS and CDR2 is SASEGT.

This chain uses TRBV28 with TRBJ2-7; 9 bases match TRBD1. The CDR3 runs to 17 residues. Germline CDR1 is MDHEN and CDR2 is SYDVKM. With V trimmed by 5 bases and J by 0 bases, 11 bases remained unmatched. CDR3 in amino acids: CASSRWWGDRVSYEQYF. Written as DNA, the CDR3 is TGTGCCAGCAGTAGATGGTGGGGGGACAGGGTCTCCTACGAGCAGTACTTC.

The rearrangement uses TRBV30 and TRBJ1-2, with TRBD1 as a possible D gene (6 bases). Germline V gives CDR1 GTSNPN, CDR2 SVGIG (reference sequence). Trimming removed 5 bases from V and 7 bases from J, with 17 bases in between. This CDR3 region has 13 residues. CDR3 sequence (DNA): TGTGCCTGGTCCCCTGGGAGGGGGTCTGGCTACACCTTC. It specifies CAWSPGRGSGYTF.

In this sample, this clone turned up a few times. The chain uses TRBV6-1 and TRBJ1-5; TRBD1 agrees at 7 bases. Germline values: CDR1 MNHNS, CDR2 SASEGT. The CDR3 contains 15 residues. Trimming at V came to 6 bases and at J to 2 bases, leaving 7 bases not matched to a gene. The CDR3 loop is CASRYRGDGNQPQHF. In DNA form, the CDR3 reads TGTGCCAGCAGATACAGGGGTGATGGCAATCAGCCCCAGCATTTT.

This rearrangement joins TRBV14 to TRBJ1-1, with TRBD1 matching over 7 bases. The J segment lost 10 bases and the V segment lost 3 bases, leaving 14 bases of the junction unmatched. Looked up from germline, CDR1 is SGHDN and CDR2 is FVKESK. CDR3 size: 15 residues. CDR3 region: CASSQAGGQGGRAFF. The CDR3 region has the DNA TGTGCCAGCAGCCAGGCCGGAGGGCAGGGGGGACGAGCTTTCTTT.

The chain uses TRBV30 and TRBJ1-3; D not certain. The ends were cut back, 2 bases at V and 1 base at J, with 12 bases in the middle. Germline values: CDR1 GTSNPN, CDR2 SVGIG (reference sequence). There are 15 residues in the CDR3. The CDR3 sequence: CAWSHSGISGNTIYF. DNA of the CDR3: TGTGCCTGGAGTCATTCCGGGATATCTGGAAACACCATATATTTT.

The chain carries TRBV7-2 and TRBJ2-7; 16 nucleotides match TRBD2. The CDR3 sequence is 16 residues long. Losses at the gene ends were 0 bases for V and 6 bases for J; bases not matched to a gene: 2. Germline lookup yields CDR1 SGHTA and CDR2 FQGNSA. The CDR3 here is CASSLAGLAGGGEQYF. The DNA of the CDR3 is TGTGCCAGCAGCTTAGCGGGACTAGCGGGAGGGGGCGAGCAGTACTTC.

This chain connects TRBV18 to TRBJ2-3; perhaps TRBD1 as D (6 bases). Germline CDR1 and CDR2: KGHSH and LQKENI. The V gene lost 2 bases and the J gene lost 6 bases, with 21 bases spanning the gap. This CDR3 has 17 residues. CDR3 nucleotides: TGTGCCAGCTCACCAGAGTTTACAGGGATTTTAACGGATACGCAGTATTTT. Translated: CASSPEFTGILTDTQYF.

The CDR3 DNA is TGTGCCAGCAGCTTGGAACTCCGTTATGGACTAGCGCAGTACTTC. Translated: CASSLELRYGLAQYF. The genes are TRBV5-8 and TRBJ2-7; the match to TRBD2 covers 8 bases. With 0 bases clipped from V and 9 bases from J, the junction kept 11 bases outside the gene matches. The CDR3 has 15 residues. Looked up from germline, CDR1 is SGHTS and CDR2 is YDEGEE.

This clone was observed a few times. The J gene is TRBJ2-1, the V gene TRBV5-1; D uncertain. There are 13 residues in the CDR3. Germline V gene sequence: CDR1 SGHRS, CDR2 YFSETQ. The V gene lost 5 bases and the J gene lost 1 base, with 7 bases spanning the gap. CDR3 residues: CASRADSYNEQFF. The CDR3 DNA is TGCGCCAGCAGAGCCGATTCCTACAATGAGCAGTTCTTC.

This chain links TRBV5-1 with TRBJ2-7; TRBD2 agrees at 11 bases. Looked up from germline, CDR1 is SGHRS and CDR2 is YFSETQ. The CDR3 loop spans 14 amino acids. Trimming cost V 2 bases and J 5 bases; bases outside gene matches: 3. The CDR3 DNA reads TGCGCCAGCAGCTTACTAGCGGGAGTTAACGAGCAGTACTTC. Amino acid sequence: CASSLLAGVNEQYF.

The chain employs TRBV7-8 and TRBJ2-3, with D tentatively TRBD1 (7 bases). V was cut by 5 bases and J by 5 bases, with 20 bases left in between. CDR1 is SGHVS and CDR2 is FQNEAQ in the germline V gene. CDR3 length: 16 amino acids. The CDR3 sequence is CASSPIRGAWVDTQYF. The CDR3 DNA is TGTGCCAGCAGCCCTATCAGGGGGGCGTGGGTAGATACGCAGTATTTT.

The chain is built from TRBV6-5 and TRBJ2-7, with 8 nucleotides matching TRBD1. The V and J ends lost 6 bases and 4 bases, in that order; junction bases with no gene match: 8. There are 14 residues in the CDR3. Germline values: CDR1 MNHEY, CDR2 SVGAGI. CDR3 sequence (DNA): TGTGCCAGCAGACTCCGGGGACAGGTTTACGAGCAGTACTTC. Residues: CASRLRGQVYEQYF.

The chain combines TRBV28 with TRBJ2-1; 9 bases match TRBD2. Germline V gives CDR1 MDHEN, CDR2 SYDVKM. The CDR3 runs 18 residues. V lost 5 bases to trimming and J lost 8 bases; unmatched junction nucleotides: 19. In DNA, the CDR3 is TGTGCCAGCAGTGCTAAACCGTTTAGCGGGAGTAACTTCTATGAGCAGTTCTTC. Protein product: CASSAKPFSGSNFYEQFF. The variable domain in full, with the rest retrieved from reference TRBV28 and TRBJ2-1, is DVKVTQSSRYLVKRTGEKVFLECVQDMDHENMFWYRQDPGLGLRLIYFSYDVKMKEKGDIPEGYSVSREKKERFSLILESASTNQTSMYLCASSAKPFSGSNFYEQFFGPGTRLTVL.

This clone has just one count. CDR3 in amino acids: CASSIPGNEQFF. The CDR3, as DNA: TGTGCCAGCAGCATCCCGGGTAATGAGCAGTTCTTC. The V call is TRBV7-3, the J call TRBJ2-1; unclear D gene. Germline assignment: CDR1 SGHTA and CDR2 FQGTGA. Trimming removed 5 bases from V and 7 bases from J, with 9 bases in between. This CDR3 is built from 12 residues.

The rearrangement links TRBV2 to TRBJ2-2, with a tentative D call TRBD2 (6 bases). Germline assignment: CDR1 SNHLY and CDR2 FYNNEI. This CDR3 region has 13 residues. The ends were cut back, 7 bases at V and 2 bases at J, with 8 bases in the middle. The CDR3 DNA reads TGTGCCAGCAACGCGGGAAACACCGGGGAGCTGTTTTTT. The encoded protein is CASNAGNTGELFF.

The chain recombines TRBV28 with TRBJ1-4; D uncertain. The CDR3 spans 11 residues. Deletions cut 5 bases from V and 9 bases from J, with 7 bases between. Per the germline V gene, CDR1 is MDHEN and CDR2 is SYDVKM. This chain's CDR3 is CASSNRQKLFF. CDR3 sequence (DNA): TGTGCCAGCAGTAATCGTCAAAAACTGTTTTTT. Full variable domain (remainder filled in from reference TRBV28 and TRBJ1-4): DVKVTQSSRYLVKRTGEKVFLECVQDMDHENMFWYRQDPGLGLRLIYFSYDVKMKEKGDIPEGYSVSREKKERFSLILESASTNQTSMYLCASSNRQKLFFGSGTQLSVL.

The V gene is TRBV4-1, the J gene TRBJ1-1; 9 nucleotides line up with TRBD1. The CDR3 contains 14 residues. J gave up 8 bases and V 4 bases, and 8 bases lay outside the gene matches. Germline V gives CDR1 MGHRA, CDR2 YSYEKL. Here the CDR3 reads CASSRTGGLMEAFF. Written as DNA, the CDR3 is TGCGCCAGCAGCCGAACAGGGGGCCTTATGGAAGCTTTCTTT.

CDR3 sequence: CASSPAPTSGGSYEQYF. The CDR3 DNA reads TGCGCCAGCAGCCCTGCCCCCACTAGCGGGGGATCCTACGAGCAGTACTTC. The genes are TRBV5-1 and TRBJ2-7; TRBD2 aligns across 11 bases. V trimming: 4 bases; J trimming: 1 base; junction bases outside the gene matches: 10. This CDR3 contains 17 residues. CDR1 is SGHRS, CDR2 YFSETQ, per germline.

V usage is TRBV28 and J usage is TRBJ2-7, with a tentative D call TRBD1 (6 bases). This CDR3 region has 14 residues. Germline CDR1 and CDR2: MDHEN and SYDVKM. Trimming removed 10 bases at V and 1 base at J, with 17 bases between. CDR3 sequence reads: CAIAGTRASYEQYF. CDR3 DNA sequence: TGTGCCATCGCCGGGACAAGGGCATCCTACGAGCAGTACTTC. The whole variable domain, filled in from reference TRBV28 and TRBJ2-7, reads DVKVTQSSRYLVKRTGEKVFLECVQDMDHENMFWYRQDPGLGLRLIYFSYDVKMKEKGDIPEGYSVSREKKERFSLILESASTNQTSMYLCAIAGTRASYEQYFGPGTRLTVT.

The chain couples TRBV2 to TRBJ2-1, with TRBD2 identical over 9 bases. There are 16 residues in the CDR3. Germline CDR1 reads SNHLY; CDR2 reads FYNNEI. The J segment lost 7 bases and the V segment lost 4 bases, leaving 11 bases of the junction unmatched. The CDR3 spells CASSGTPLAGDNEQFF. The CDR3 region has the DNA TGTGCCAGCAGTGGGACCCCACTAGCGGGTGATAATGAGCAGTTCTTC.